This is a list of T cell receptor beta chains from one sample in a study of shared clonotypes between healthy human individuals. Only in-frame clones appear in the TCRdb table, and some are missing; sequencing was by immunoSEQ multiplex PCR. Among roughly 1 million clones listed, 75% to 85% were seen once. Sequencing used memory CD4+ T cells from PBMCs. These receptor sequences come from a man between 18 and 29 years old in good health. Some clones in this sample may be carry-over from other donors' samples. Each CDR3 is given with its conserved first and last residue. Not every row has a clone size; where given, it reads once, few, many or a size class.

TRBV6-5	few	TRBJ1-1	CASSYSPTMNTEAFF
TRBV4-1	-	TRBJ2-2	CASSQVGLAGGMIGGNTGELFF
TRBV4-2	-	TRBJ2-5	CASSHSIAGGRETQYF
TRBV28	-	TRBJ2-2	CASSYRFTGELFF
TRBV10-3	-	TRBJ2-7	CATSPDGDHEQYF
TRBV7-8	-	TRBJ1-1	CASSLAVQGNTEAFF
TRBV5-6	-	TRBJ2-6	CASSLEGLGPNVLTF
TRBV2	-	TRBJ1-1	CASRSQADTEAFF
TRBV10-1	-	TRBJ2-7	CASDSRGQYEQYF
TRBV5-1	-	TRBJ2-6	CASSAGAYSGANVLTF
TRBV6-6	few	TRBJ2-7	CASSRVLEQYF
TRBV20-1	-	TRBJ2-7	CGLADNYEQYF
TRBV7-2	once	TRBJ1-2	CASSEGQARARGYTF
TRBV6-1	-	TRBJ1-2	CASSESGVYGYTF
TRBV5-4	once	TRBJ1-1	CASSLGGALKNTEAFF
TRBV19	-	TRBJ1-5	CASNMLDRGVWPQHF
TRBV4-2	-	TRBJ2-2	CASSLEGLAGAAGELFF
TRBV7-7	once	TRBJ2-5	CASSLIFGPQETQYF
TRBV9	-	TRBJ2-5	CASSVGLEETQYF
TRBV14	-	TRBJ2-7	CASRLDGAYEQYF
TRBV2	-	TRBJ2-3	CASMGRTSTDTQYF
TRBV2	-	TRBJ1-1	CASSFGTGGEAFF
TRBV28	once	TRBJ2-4	CASSQGQGALIAKNIQYF
TRBV18	-	TRBJ2-7	CASSLMKGSRRSSYEQYF
TRBV6-1	-	TRBJ1-2	CASSWTDPNYGYTF
TRBV18	-	TRBJ2-7	CASSPLGPGTQTSYEQYF
TRBV7-9	-	TRBJ2-3	CASSFGESSGTDTQYF
TRBV2	-	TRBJ1-2	CASSEGPADGYTF
TRBV5-1	few	TRBJ2-7	CASSSYSSYEQYF
TRBV6-4	once	TRBJ2-1	CASSAFGVGAEQFF
TRBV6-5	-	TRBJ2-7	CASSYSRQGGGEQYF
TRBV5-1	-	TRBJ2-2	CASSPGHGDGTGELFF
TRBV7-9	-	TRBJ2-5	CASSPGGGVETQYF
TRBV7-7	once	TRBJ2-2	CASSSNNRDTGELFF
TRBV7-8	-	TRBJ1-5	CASSSTGVDQPQHF
TRBV25-1	-	TRBJ2-2	CASSGQVSNTGELFF
TRBV9	few	TRBJ1-1	CASSARGSNTEAFF
TRBV7-9	-	TRBJ1-4	CASSFTGTGGEKLFF
TRBV5-1	-	TRBJ1-1	CASSFQDGTEAFF
TRBV7-8	-	TRBJ1-5	CASSPTGNQPQHF
TRBV19	-	TRBJ2-7	CASSLTGGAGYEQYF
TRBV5-4	-	TRBJ2-5	CASSPSGGAWETQYF
TRBV18	-	TRBJ2-7	CASSPLGGSSYEQYF
TRBV5-1	-	TRBJ1-2	CASSFEGASDYGYTF
TRBV7-2	-	TRBJ2-7	CASSLGLAGGDEQYF
TRBV15	few	TRBJ2-5	CATSTYQRPEQETQYF
TRBV19	few	TRBJ2-7	CASSIRGTASYEQYF
TRBV28	-	TRBJ2-7	CASSSGRWGGSYEQYF
TRBV4-3	-	TRBJ1-1	CASSQAGARTEAFF
TRBV5-6	-	TRBJ2-1	CASSPGGGEQFF
TRBV5-4	-	TRBJ2-5	CASSLGFGYQETQYF
TRBV21-1	-	TRBJ1-5	CASSKRTGVLNQPQHF
TRBV4-2	-	TRBJ2-3	CASSQAVIAGGFDTQYF
TRBV5-8	-	TRBJ2-7	CASSPGDKREQYF
TRBV10-3	-	TRBJ1-1	CAISDRGQKAFF
TRBV2	-	TRBJ2-5	CASRFGPGSLYF
TRBV5-6	-	TRBJ2-7	CASSLGTGAYEQYF
TRBV10-3	-	TRBJ1-5	CAIRGVDNQPQHF
TRBV11-2	-	TRBJ2-1	CASSLDVRQGPHNEQFF